Below are 24 T cell receptor beta chains sequenced from a single sample in a study of OX40 agonist ivuxolimab in advanced cancers. Libraries were prepared through the immunoSEQ multiplex PCR assay. Here the immuneACCESS table is served through TCRdb, limited to in-frame sequences with V and J called. Missing clones are a known gap in these copies; in checked studies unresolved V genes cover under half, and the rest lacks a known reason. In all, the sample holds 53,000 or so clones, and 79% of those were seen once. Of the sample, 2% to 2.5% is held by the ten largest clones. The source material was CD4+ or CD8+ T cells sorted from blood, sampled in a trial of the OX40 agonist ivuxolimab. The receptors originated from an adult with an advanced solid tumor such as melanoma, head and neck, liver or kidney cancer.

In this sample, this clone turned up a few times. The rearrangement uses TRBV28 and TRBJ1-1, with D possibly TRBD1 on 5 matching bases. Germline V CDR1 and CDR2: MDHEN, SYDVKM. Trimming pared 6 bases from V and 1 base from J, leaving 9 bases between. The CDR3 sequence is 13 residues long. CDR3 nucleotide sequence: TGTGCCAGCAGGCCGACAGAGAACACTGAAGCTTTCTTT. It specifies CASRPTENTEAFF.

V is TRBV2 and J is TRBJ2-5; D remains unclear. The V gene lost 5 bases and the J gene lost 2 bases, with 15 bases spanning the gap. This CDR3 region has 15 residues. The germline gives CDR1 SNHLY, CDR2 FYNNEI. The CDR3 region has the DNA TGTGCCAGCAGTTACAGCACCAACTATCAAGAGACCCAGTACTTC. It translates to CASSYSTNYQETQYF.

The count of this clone is one. The V call is TRBV27, the J call TRBJ1-2, with D uncertain. In germline, CDR1 is MNHEY, CDR2 SMNVEV (reference sequence). The length of the CDR3 is 13 residues. The V end lost 4 bases, the J end lost 4 bases, and 10 bases lay between the germline ends. The CDR3 coding sequence is TGTGCCAGCAGTTCAAGACGGACCTATGGCTACACCTTC. Translating it yields CASSSRRTYGYTF.

This clone was counted only a few times. The chain has TRBV9 and TRBJ1-4; perhaps TRBD1 as D (5 bases). This CDR3 has 16 residues. Germline CDR1 is SGDLS and CDR2 is YYNGEE. V lost 4 bases to trimming and J lost 8 bases, with 21 bases between them. CDR3: CASSPPWDPPGEKLFF. DNA for the CDR3: TGTGCCAGCAGCCCCCCTTGGGACCCTCCGGGGGAAAAACTGTTTTTT.

The rearrangement joins TRBV29-1 to TRBJ2-1, with 11 bases lining up with TRBD2. V lost 8 bases, J lost 5 bases, and 17 bases stayed unmatched. Germline V gene data show CDR1 as SQVTM and CDR2 as ANQGSEA. CDR3 length: 17 residues. CDR3 bases: TGCAGCATCATTCTTTTCTCCGGGACTAGCGGTAACAATGAGCAGTTCTTC. This codes for CSIILFSGTSGNNEQFF.

This chain connects TRBV5-1 to TRBJ2-3, with TRBD2 matching over 9 bases. The CDR3 has 15 amino acids. Trimming removed 2 bases from V and 4 bases from J; junction bases left unmatched: 5. Looked up from germline, CDR1 is SGHRS and CDR2 is YFSETQ. The CDR3 region is CASSFEVAGADTQYF. The CDR3 DNA is TGCGCCAGCAGCTTCGAAGTAGCGGGAGCAGATACGCAGTATTTT.

V and J are TRBV12-5 and TRBJ2-7, with D unclear. The length of the CDR3 is 14 residues. V was cut by 0 bases and J by 0 bases, with 6 bases left in between. CDR1 LGHNT and CDR2 FRNRAP come from the germline V gene. CDR3 sequence (DNA): TGTGCTAGTGGTTTGGTACGCAGCTCCTACGAGCAGTACTTC. It codes for CASGLVRSSYEQYF. The whole variable domain, filled in from reference TRBV12-5 and TRBJ2-7, reads DARVTQTPRHKVTEMGQEVTMRCQPILGHNTVFWYRQTMMQGLELLAYFRNRAPLDDSGMPKDRFSAEMPDATLATLKIQPSEPRDSAVYFCASGLVRSSYEQYFGPGTRLTVT.

V and J are TRBV5-4 and TRBJ2-6; no firm D call. The germline gives CDR1 SGHNT, CDR2 YYREEE (reference sequence). Trimming shortened V by 2 bases and J by 0 bases, and 15 bases separated the two germline ends. The CDR3 is 18 amino acids. CDR3 amino acids: CASSLIRTSNSGANVLTF. The CDR3 DNA follows: TGTGCCAGCAGCTTAATTCGCACCTCTAACTCTGGGGCCAACGTCCTGACTTTC.

The table lists this clone with a few counts. CDR3 amino acids: CASSSRGGRVSNQPQHF. In DNA form, the CDR3 reads TGTGCCAGCAGCAGCCGGGGGGGAAGGGTGAGCAATCAGCCCCAGCATTTT. The chain links TRBV27 to TRBJ1-5; weak D call: TRBD1 (5 bases). V dropped 6 bases and J dropped 1 base, with 19 bases sitting between them. In germline, CDR1 is MNHEY, CDR2 SMNVEV (reference sequence). The CDR3 covers 17 residues.

In this sample, this clone turned up once. This sequence joins TRBV5-4 and TRBJ2-6; 7 nucleotides line up with TRBD1. CDR1 is SGHNT and CDR2 is YYREEE in the germline V gene (reference sequence). With 4 bases clipped from V and 0 bases from J, the junction kept 13 bases outside the gene matches. This CDR3 is 19 amino acids long. Written as DNA, the CDR3 is TGTGCCAGCAGCCGTTCGGACAGGCTTACTTCCTCTGGGGCCAACGTCCTGACTTTC. Translated: CASSRSDRLTSSGANVLTF.

CDR3 region: CASTVEPNYGYTF. CDR3 coding DNA: TGTGCCAGTACCGTCGAGCCCAACTATGGCTACACCTTC. The rearrangement joins TRBV19 to TRBJ1-2; no clear D. Germline V lookup: CDR1 LNHDA, CDR2 SQIVND (reference sequence). The CDR3 runs 13 residues. The V end lost 7 bases, the J end lost 2 bases, and 11 bases lay between the germline ends.

In this sample, this clone turned up once. CDR3 DNA: TGTGCCAGTAGTACCACGAAGCGGTCCCTACTCTACAATGAGCAGTTCTTC. This sequence encodes CASSTTKRSLLYNEQFF. The genes are TRBV19 and TRBJ2-1, with D perhaps matching TRBD2 (5 bases). The V and J ends lost 4 bases and 3 bases respectively, with 19 bases between them. In germline, CDR1 is LNHDA, CDR2 SQIVND (reference sequence). The CDR3 sequence is 17 residues long.

This rearrangement joins TRBV28 to TRBJ1-1; no definite D call. There are 15 residues in the CDR3. Trimming pared 6 bases from V and 3 bases from J, leaving 17 bases between. Germline loops: CDR1 MDHEN, CDR2 SYDVKM. CDR3 DNA sequence: TGTGCCAGCAGGATCGGAGGAAGGCTATACACTGAAGCTTTCTTT. Residues: CASRIGGRLYTEAFF.

J is TRBJ2-7 and V is TRBV4-1, with 9 nucleotides matching TRBD1. The CDR3 has 15 amino acids. The germline CDR1 and CDR2 sequences are MGHRA and YSYEKL. J gave up 3 bases and V 3 bases, and 6 bases lay outside the gene matches. The CDR3 DNA reads TGCGCCAGCAGCCAGCCTAGGGACAGGGTCTACGAGCAGTACTTC. Amino acid sequence: CASSQPRDRVYEQYF.

This clone was seen a handful of times. The rearrangement links TRBV11-2 to TRBJ1-1, with D uncertain. V lost 6 bases and J lost 6, with 5 bases in between. CDR3 length equals 10 residues. Per the germline V gene, CDR1 is SGHAT and CDR2 is FQNNGV. The CDR3 DNA reads TGTGCCAGCAGGGAGGCTGAAGCTTTCTTT. Translation: CASREAEAFF. Complete variable domain (other parts from reference TRBV11-2 and TRBJ1-1): EAGVAQSPRYKIIEKRQSVAFWCNPISGHATLYWYQQILGQGPKLLIQFQNNGVVDDSQLPKDRFSAERLKGVDSTLKIQPAKLEDSAVYLCASREAEAFFGQGTRLTVV.

Turning to this clone: One junction end disagrees with the germline gene, perhaps due to a read error. The chain recombines TRBV11-3 with TRBJ2-1; D gene ambiguous. The CDR3 extends over 13 amino acids. The V gene's germline CDR1 is SGHNT and CDR2 YENEEA. DNA for the CDR3: TGTGCCAGCAGCTTGGGCTCCTACAGTGAGCAGTTCTTC. Protein sequence: CASSLGSYSEQFF.

This clone was counted only a few times. The chain links TRBV5-6 to TRBJ2-5, with 12 bases fitting TRBD2. Germline V gene sequence: CDR1 SGHDT, CDR2 YYEEEE. This CDR3 region has 14 residues. V shed 1 base, J shed 5 bases, and the junction held 0 bases outside the gene matches. The CDR3 reads CASSLLAGGETQYF. The CDR3 DNA is TGTGCCAGCAGCTTGCTAGCGGGAGGGGAGACCCAGTACTTC.

The chain uses TRBV28 and TRBJ1-4; D is unclear. Germline V gene sequence: CDR1 MDHEN, CDR2 SYDVKM. The CDR3 has 14 residues. The V gene lost 6 bases and the J gene lost 4 bases, with 12 bases spanning the gap. The chain's CDR3 is CASRVSGLNEKLFF. The DNA for the CDR3 is TGTGCCAGCAGGGTGTCTGGGCTTAATGAAAAACTGTTTTTT.

The chain combines TRBV27 with TRBJ1-1, with D tentatively TRBD1 (6 bases). V was pared by 6 bases and J by 3 bases, with 17 bases between. This CDR3 spans 15 amino acids. From germline, CDR1 is MNHEY and CDR2 SMNVEV (reference sequence). The CDR3 coding sequence is TGTGCCAGCAGCCCAAGGGGGACACCTGACACTGAAGCTTTCTTT. The encoded protein is CASSPRGTPDTEAFF.

The V and J genes are TRBV11-2 and TRBJ2-1, with 7 bases lining up with TRBD1. V shed 2 bases and J 3 bases; nucleotides not matched to a gene: 1. CDR1 is SGHAT, CDR2 FQNNGV, per germline. The CDR3 runs 14 residues. The chain's CDR3 is CASSLTGVYNEQFF. The CDR3 region has the DNA TGTGCCAGCAGCTTAACAGGGGTCTACAATGAGCAGTTCTTC. Looking up the rest from reference TRBV11-2 and TRBJ2-1 gives the full variable domain: EAGVAQSPRYKIIEKRQSVAFWCNPISGHATLYWYQQILGQGPKLLIQFQNNGVVDDSQLPKDRFSAERLKGVDSTLKIQPAKLEDSAVYLCASSLTGVYNEQFFGPGTRLTVL.

The chain carries TRBV4-3 and TRBJ1-4; D is uncertain. The CDR3 covers 15 residues. Germline-derived CDR1 and CDR2 are LGHNA and YSLEER. With 6 bases removed from V and 0 bases from J, the gap between germline ends came to 11 bases. For the CDR3, the DNA is TGCGCCAGCAGGCTTTCGGGAGCAACTAATGAAAAACTGTTTTTT. Translation: CASRLSGATNEKLFF.

The V gene is TRBV2, the J gene TRBJ1-4; D gene uncertain. The V gene lost 0 bases and the J gene lost 8 bases, with 10 bases spanning the gap. CDR1 SNHLY and CDR2 FYNNEI come from the germline V gene. The CDR3 consists of 14 residues. In nucleotides, the CDR3 is TGTGCCAGCAGTGAAGCTAGGGTGCGGGAAAAACTGTTTTTT. Its translation: CASSEARVREKLFF.

The genes are TRBV28 and TRBJ2-7, with TRBD1 matching 9 bases. This CDR3 is 14 amino acids long. J was trimmed by 5 bases and V by 6 bases; bases with no gene match: 8. Per germline, CDR1 MDHEN and CDR2 SYDVKM. Here the CDR3 reads CASRLTGGAHEQYF. The CDR3 DNA reads TGTGCCAGCAGACTGACAGGGGGTGCCCACGAGCAGTACTTC.

J is TRBJ2-1 and V is TRBV7-9; D unclear. The CDR3 is 17 amino acids. V was clipped by 5 bases and J by 0 bases, with 17 bases between them. Germline V gene lookup returns CDR1 SEHNR and CDR2 FQNEAQ (reference sequence). CDR3 in DNA: TGTGCCAGCAGCCACCTTGGAAGCGCGAGCTCCTACAATGAGCAGTTCTTC. It is translated as CASSHLGSASSYNEQFF.